The 14 T cell receptor beta chains below all came from one sample that was sequenced in a study of cytomegalovirus exposure and HLA in healthy donors. Primers included in the PCR were 60 Vbeta and 13 Jbeta primers. Repertoires were generated with immunoSEQ multiplex PCR, while TCRdb's copy carries only in-frame clones and drops some. In total, the table holds around 70,000 clones. Material: PBMCs. These receptors came from a woman between 25 and 40 years old in good health and CMV-seronegative.

V is TRBV9 and J is TRBJ2-7, with 11 bases fitting TRBD1. Germline CDR1 SGDLS, CDR2 YYNGEE. V lost 2 bases and J lost 4; bases outside the gene matches: 5. CDR3 length equals 15 residues. CDR3 amino acids: CASSVGQGAMYEQYF. The CDR3 nucleotides are TGTGCCAGCAGCGTTGGACAGGGGGCTATGTACGAGCAGTACTTC.

The rearrangement uses TRBV30 and TRBJ2-2, with a weak D call TRBD2 (6 bases). Germline V gives CDR1 GTSNPN, CDR2 SVGIG (reference sequence). The CDR3 is 13 residues long. The ends were cut back, 5 bases at V and 6 bases at J, with 13 bases in the middle. CDR3 nucleotides: TGTGCCTGGGGGAAAGGCGGGGCCGGGGAGCTGTTTTTT. Its translation is CAWGKGGAGELFF.

The V gene is TRBV6-5, the J gene TRBJ1-2, with 7 positions matching TRBD1. Trimming cost V 7 bases and J 9 bases; bases outside gene matches: 8. There are 12 residues in the CDR3. Germline values: CDR1 MNHEY, CDR2 SVGAGI. This chain's CDR3 is CASTQTGMSYTF. The CDR3 DNA reads TGTGCCAGCACCCAGACAGGGATGAGCTACACCTTC.

CDR3 amino acids: CAWSVLTGGAALEQFF. The CDR3 region has the DNA TGTGCCTGGAGTGTACTAACGGGAGGCGCTGCTTTGGAGCAGTTCTTC. The chain combines TRBV30 with TRBJ2-1; 7 bases match TRBD2. This CDR3 is 16 amino acids long. CDR1 is GTSNPN and CDR2 is SVGIG in the germline V gene (reference sequence). J lost 10 bases, V lost 0 bases, and 15 bases had no gene match.

The chain recombines TRBV10-3 with TRBJ1-2, with no clear D. This CDR3 region has 13 residues. V lost 1 base to trimming and J lost 5 bases, with 8 bases between them. The germline V gene has CDR1 ENHRY and CDR2 SYGVKD. CDR3 coding DNA: TGTGCCATCAGTGAGTTTCCTTTATATGGCTACACCTTC. It codes for CAISEFPLYGYTF.

This chain joins TRBV7-6 and TRBJ2-1; maybe TRBD2 (6 bases). With 4 bases removed from V and 5 bases from J, the gap between germline ends came to 15 bases. The CDR3 length is 15 residues. Germline values: CDR1 SGHVS, CDR2 FNYEAQ. The CDR3 DNA is TGTGCCAGCAGCTCTCTCCGCGGGGTCAACAATGAGCAGTTCTTC. Encoded protein: CASSSLRGVNNEQFF.

The CDR3 DNA reads TGTGCCAGCAGTCCCACCGGGACAGGGGGCGGGCAGTACTTC. The encoded protein is CASSPTGTGGGQYF. The chain employs TRBV27 and TRBJ2-7; 12 bases fit TRBD1. The CDR3 is 14 residues long. Germline CDR1 MNHEY, CDR2 SMNVEV (reference sequence). The V segment lost 5 bases and the J segment 9 bases; nucleotides outside the gene matches: 8.

The chain recombines TRBV11-3 with TRBJ2-3; D is unclear. CDR3 size: 15 residues. Per germline, CDR1 SGHNT and CDR2 YENEEA. V lost 5 bases and J 0 bases, leaving 12 bases between the germline ends. The CDR3: CASSRSWASTDTQYF. DNA of the CDR3: TGTGCCAGCAGCCGCTCTTGGGCTAGCACAGATACGCAGTATTTT. Full variable domain (outside the CDR3, taken from reference TRBV11-3 and TRBJ2-3): EAGVVQSPRYKIIEKKQPVAFWCNPISGHNTLYWYLQNLGQGPELLIRYENEEAVDDSQLPKDRFSAERLKGVDSTLKIQPAELGDSAVYLCASSRSWASTDTQYFGPGTRLTVL.

The chain couples TRBV9 to TRBJ2-5; 8 positions agree with TRBD2. Germline trimming cut 4 bases from V and 2 bases from J; bases unmatched to any gene: 7. Germline V gene lookup returns CDR1 SGDLS and CDR2 YYNGEE. This CDR3 region has 15 residues. CDR3 amino acids: CASSPRGGSQETQYF. CDR3 in DNA: TGTGCCAGCAGCCCACGGGGGGGTTCACAAGAGACCCAGTACTTC.

The chain joins TRBV30 to TRBJ2-7; 9 nucleotides agree with TRBD1. Trimming cost V 1 base and J 5 bases; bases outside gene matches: 9. The CDR3 has 15 amino acids. CDR1 and CDR2 (germline): GTSNPN, SVGIG (reference sequence). CDR3 nucleotides: TGTGCCTGGAGTGGAGGGACAGGGAAGGGGGACGAGCAGTACTTC. Translated: CAWSGGTGKGDEQYF.

Worth noting for this clone: The junction departs from germline at one end; a sequencing error may be responsible. The same CDR3 also results from other DNA sequences found in this sample. The chain joins TRBV11-2 to TRBJ1-6, with D hard to call. The CDR3 extends over 14 amino acids. Germline V gives CDR1 SGHAT, CDR2 FQNNGV. This chain's CDR3 is CASSLPGLDSPLHF. CDR3 DNA: TGTGCCAGCAGCCTACCGGGGTTAGATTCACCCCTACACTTT.

The J gene is TRBJ2-2, the V gene TRBV7-2; TRBD2 is a possible D gene (6 bases). Trimming stripped 5 bases from V and 3 bases from J, with 13 bases between. Germline V gene lookup returns CDR1 SGHTA and CDR2 FQGNSA. There are 15 residues in the CDR3. The CDR3 sequence: CASSTPGLHTGELFF. Written as DNA, the CDR3 is TGTGCCAGCAGCACACCGGGACTTCACACCGGGGAGCTGTTTTTT.

As concerns this clone: The sample has other DNA sequences that encode this CDR3 too. The chain employs TRBV18 and TRBJ2-7; perhaps TRBD1 as D (6 bases). V dropped 3 bases and J dropped 2 bases, with 11 bases sitting between them. The V gene's germline CDR1 is KGHSH and CDR2 LQKENI. The CDR3 consists of 14 residues. CDR3 in amino acids: CASSPAGGPYEQYF. The CDR3 region has the DNA TGTGCCAGCTCACCGGCTGGGGGCCCCTACGAGCAGTACTTC.

The chain is built from TRBV14 and TRBJ2-7; 7 bases map to TRBD2. The V gene end was trimmed by 4 bases and the J gene end by 0 bases; junction bases not matched to a gene: 6. Germline CDR1 is SGHDN and CDR2 is FVKESK. CDR3 length equals 15 residues. The CDR3 DNA reads TGTGCCAGCAGCCGGGTGGCGGGAGCCTCCTACGAGCAGTACTTC. This sequence encodes CASSRVAGASYEQYF.